Described below is a single T cell receptor (beta chain) sequence and its context. The entry originates in a study of blood T cell repertoires in COVID-19. The data were produced by immunoSEQ multiplex PCR, yet TCRdb's version contains in-frame clones alone and is incomplete. The sample includes 140,000 to 150,000 clones, 84% of them seen just once. The V segment lost 4 bases and the J segment 2 bases; nucleotides outside the gene matches: 6. CDR1 and CDR2 from the germline V gene are SGHRS and YFSETQ. CDR3 length equals 15 residues. The chain carries TRBV5-1 and TRBJ2-1, with 7 bases fitting TRBD2. The specimen sequenced was peripheral blood. This clonotype originated in a man aged 55 to 70 with active or convalescent COVID-19. CDR3 residues: CASSTEAGTYNEQFF. CDR3 nucleotides: TGCGCCAGCAGCACCGAAGCGGGAACCTACAATGAGCAGTTCTTC.